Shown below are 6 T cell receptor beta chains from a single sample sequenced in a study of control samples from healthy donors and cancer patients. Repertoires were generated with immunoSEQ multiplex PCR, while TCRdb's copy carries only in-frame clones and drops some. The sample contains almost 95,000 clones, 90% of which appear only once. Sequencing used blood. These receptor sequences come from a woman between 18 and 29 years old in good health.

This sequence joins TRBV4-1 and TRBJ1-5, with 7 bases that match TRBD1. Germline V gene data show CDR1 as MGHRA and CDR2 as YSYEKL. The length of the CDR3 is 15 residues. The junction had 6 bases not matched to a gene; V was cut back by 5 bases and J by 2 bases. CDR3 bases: TGCGCCAGCAGCGATGGCCAGGGGGGCAATCAGCCCCAGCATTTT. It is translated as CASSDGQGGNQPQHF.

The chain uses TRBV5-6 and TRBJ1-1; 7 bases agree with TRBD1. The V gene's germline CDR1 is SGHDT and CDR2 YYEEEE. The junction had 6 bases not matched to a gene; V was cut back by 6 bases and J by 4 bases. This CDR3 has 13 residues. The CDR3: CASIDRARTEAFF. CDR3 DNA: TGTGCCAGCATCGACAGGGCACGCACTGAAGCTTTCTTT.

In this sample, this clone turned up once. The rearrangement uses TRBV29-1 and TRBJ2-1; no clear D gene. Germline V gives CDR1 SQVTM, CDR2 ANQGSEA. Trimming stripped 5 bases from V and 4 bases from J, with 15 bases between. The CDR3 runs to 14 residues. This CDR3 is CSVRPPDVYNEQFF. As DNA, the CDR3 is TGCAGCGTTAGGCCGCCGGATGTATACAATGAGCAGTTCTTC.

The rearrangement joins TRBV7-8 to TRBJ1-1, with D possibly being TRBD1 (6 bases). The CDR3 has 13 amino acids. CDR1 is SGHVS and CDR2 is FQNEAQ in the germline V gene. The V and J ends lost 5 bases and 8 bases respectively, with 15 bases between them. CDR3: CASSPETGREAFF. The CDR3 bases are TGTGCCAGCAGCCCGGAGACAGGTCGGGAAGCTTTCTTT.

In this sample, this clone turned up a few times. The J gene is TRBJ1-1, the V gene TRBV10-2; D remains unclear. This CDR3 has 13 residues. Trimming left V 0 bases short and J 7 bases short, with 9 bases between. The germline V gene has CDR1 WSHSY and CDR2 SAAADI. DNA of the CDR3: TGCGCCAGCAGTGAGTCGACTCTAAGTGAAGCTTTCTTT. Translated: CASSESTLSEAFF.

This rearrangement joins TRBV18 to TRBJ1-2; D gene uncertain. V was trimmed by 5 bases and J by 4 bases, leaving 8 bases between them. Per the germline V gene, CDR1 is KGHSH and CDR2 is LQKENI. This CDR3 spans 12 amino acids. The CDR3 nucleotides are TGTGCCAGCTCATCGGACGGCTATGGCTACACCTTC. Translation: CASSSDGYGYTF.